A selection of T cell receptor beta chains follows, all from one sample in a study of breast tumors, draining lymph nodes, adjacent tissues. One entry per CDR3 protein, called by TCRdb with MiXCR from the multiplex PCR reads. The sample includes some 170,000 distinct CDR3 sequences, about 34% of them seen just once. Sequencing input: axillary lymph node tissue. These receptors were taken from a female donor with breast cancer. Some clones in this sample may be carry-over from other donors' samples. The CDR3 runs from the conserved cysteine through the conserved F or W. The D gene is left open where the match is weak. A row's size may be missing; if present it is once, few, many or a size class.

d_gene,abundance,j_gene,v_gene,CDR3nt,CDR3aa
-,few,TRBJ1-4,TRBV7-8,TGTGCCAGCAGCTTAGACAGGGATTTAGTAAAACTGTTTTTT,CASSLDRDLVKLFF
-,many,TRBJ2-1,TRBV19,TGTGCCAGTACTGGGAGTCATGAGCAGTTCTTC,CASTGSHEQFF
TRBD2,many,TRBJ2-7,TRBV10-2,TGCGCCAGCCAACTAGCGCTCAGCTCCTACGAGCAGTACTTC,CASQLALSSYEQYF
TRBD1,many,TRBJ1-5,TRBV11-1,TGTGCCAGCAGCCTTAATAGGGACAGGGGATGTACGGGCAATCAGCCCCAGCATTTT,CASSLNRDRGCTGNQPQHF
-,many,TRBJ1-1,TRBV29-1,TGCAGTACGAAGTCAGGGTTAACTGAAGCTTTCTTT,CSTKSGLTEAFF
TRBD2,many,TRBJ2-7,TRBV7-2,TGTGCCAGCAGTTCGTCGGGGGGGCAGTACGAGCAGTACTTC,CASSSSGGQYEQYF
-,-,TRBJ2-1,TRBV7-8,TGTGCCAGCAGCTTAGAGGGCCGTCCCTACAATGAACAGTTCTTC,CASSLEGRPYNEQFF
-,many,TRBJ1-4,TRBV18,TGTGCCAGCTCACCCCCGGACAGACTAAATGAAAAACTGTTTTTT,CASSPPDRLNEKLFF
-,-,TRBJ2-3,TRBV7-9,TGTGCCAGCAGCTTTATCGGCGGAGAGGGAGATACGCAGTATTTT,CASSFIGGEGDTQYF
TRBD1,many,TRBJ2-1,TRBV5-1,TGCGCCAGCAGCTCCTCCCCCCGGGACAGGGGCAGTGAGCAGTTCTTC,CASSSSPRDRGSEQFF
TRBD1,many,TRBJ1-2,TRBV5-6,TGTGCCAGCAGCCTGGACAGGGCCTCAGCTAACTATGGCTACACCTTC,CASSLDRASANYGYTF
TRBD1,many,TRBJ2-3,TRBV12-3/TRBV12-4,TGTGCCAGCAACCTACAGGGGGCCTTCACAGATACGCAGTATTTT,CASNLQGAFTDTQYF
-,-,TRBJ1-5,TRBV7-3,TGTGCCAGCAGCTTACGGCCTCATAGCAACCATCCCCAGCATTTT,CASSLRPHSNHPQHF
TRBD2,-,TRBJ2-7,TRBV29-1,TGCAGCGTTGGTCTAGCGGGGGTGTACGAGCAGTACTTC,CSVGLAGVYEQYF
TRBD2,many,TRBJ2-7,TRBV27,TGTGCCAGTGGGGGGAGGGGTCCCGAGCAGTACTTC,CASGGRGPEQYF
TRBD1,many,TRBJ2-3,TRBV12-3/TRBV12-4,TGTGCCAGCCGTAACAGGGGATCCAGCACAGATACGCAGTATTTT,CASRNRGSSTDTQYF
TRBD2,many,TRBJ2-7,TRBV20-1,TGCAGTGCGGGGCGGCAGTTTAGCGGGGCCTCCTACGAGCAGTACTTC,CSAGRQFSGASYEQYF
TRBD2,-,TRBJ2-3,TRBV20-1,TGCAGTGCTACCTCCCCTAGCGGGAGGGCCTTAACAGATACGCAGTATTTT,CSATSPSGRALTDTQYF
-,-,TRBJ2-2,TRBV28,TGTGCCAGCAGCAGGGGACTACGGAACACCGGGGAGCTGTTTTTT,CASSRGLRNTGELFF
-,-,TRBJ2-3,TRBV14,TGTGCCAGCAGCCAAGCGGCAGGGTGGAATGAGCAGTATTTT,CASSQAAGWNEQYF
-,-,TRBJ1-5,TRBV6-5,TGTGCCAGCCATCGAGGACAGATGGGGGGGAATCAGCCCCAGCATTTT,CASHRGQMGGNQPQHF
TRBD2,many,TRBJ2-2,TRBV10-1,TGCGCCAGCAGTCCCGGGGGGTCGGAGCTGTTTTTT,CASSPGGSELFF
-,many,TRBJ2-7,TRBV2,TGTGCCAGCAGTAGCGCAGATTCCTACGAGCAGTACTTC,CASSSADSYEQYF
-,many,TRBJ1-2,TRBV20-1,TGCAGTGCTAGACAAGACGGGACGATCTATGGCTACACCTTC,CSARQDGTIYGYTF
TRBD1,-,TRBJ1-2,TRBV19,TGTGCCAGTATCGGGAACAGGGGGCTATACTATGGCTACACCTTC,CASIGNRGLYYGYTF
-,many,TRBJ1-5,TRBV19,TGTGCCAGTAGTTTCCCCCGTGGTTTTGGTCAGCCCCAGCATTTT,CASSFPRGFGQPQHF
TRBD2,many,TRBJ2-7,TRBV11-2,TGTGCCAGCAGCTTTACCCCCGGGCTAGCGGGAGGAAGTGAGCAGTACTTC,CASSFTPGLAGGSEQYF
TRBD2,many,TRBJ2-3,TRBV5-1,TGCGCCAGCAGCTGGAGCGGGGGGCGGGGAGATACGCAGTATTTT,CASSWSGGRGDTQYF
TRBD1,-,TRBJ1-1,TRBV6-5,TGTGCCAGCAGCCACAGGGGGCAAGAAGCTTTCTTT,CASSHRGQEAFF
-,-,TRBJ1-2,TRBV7-8,TGTGCCAGCAGCTTAGTACGGGGGCGCGGGGTAGCCTACTATGGCTACACCTTC,CASSLVRGRGVAYYGYTF
-,once,TRBJ1-6,TRBV15,TGTGCCACCAGTCCGTCCCTGGATTGTGATTCACCCCTCCACTTT,CATSPSLDCDSPLHF
TRBD1,-,TRBJ1-4,TRBV29-1,TGCAGCGCCGAGGGACAGCCAACCCTCCGAGGGGATGAAGAACTGTTTTTT,CSAEGQPTLRGDEELFF
-,-,TRBJ1-1,TRBV18,TGTGCCAGCTCACCGAAGGGAGGACCCTCTTACACTGAAGCTTTCTTT,CASSPKGGPSYTEAFF
TRBD1,many,TRBJ1-2,TRBV7-2,TGTGCCAGCAGCCCATTCAGGGGACAGGGTGCAGGTGGCTACACCTTC,CASSPFRGQGAGGYTF
TRBD2,once,TRBJ2-7,TRBV7-2,TGCGCCAGCAGCTTAAGTGGTTGGCGGGAGGGCAGCTTTCTCCACGAGCAGTACTTC,CASSLSGWREGSFLHEQYF
-,-,TRBJ2-7,TRBV4-1,TGCGCCAGCAGCCAAGTGTCAGTTGGCGCCTACGAGCAGTACTTC,CASSQVSVGAYEQYF
-,-,TRBJ2-7,TRBV7-9,TGTGCCAGCAGCTTGGGCAGGGAATACGAGCAGTGCTTC,CASSLGREYEQCF
-,-,TRBJ2-2,TRBV25-1,TGTGCCAGCAGTGAACAATCCGCCGGCGGGCGAATTTTAGCGGGGGAGCTGTTTTTT,CASSEQSAGGRILAGELFF
-,many,TRBJ1-1,TRBV29-1,TGCAGCGTCAGGGACAATATGAACACTGAAGCTTTCTTT,CSVRDNMNTEAFF
TRBD2,-,TRBJ2-2,TRBV27,TGTGCCAGCAGTTCGTTGACCGGGACTAGCGGGGCCCCTCCCGGGGAGCTGTTTTTT,CASSSLTGTSGAPPGELFF
-,many,TRBJ2-7,TRBV7-3,TGTGCCAGCAGCCCAGGGAGGTGGTCCTACGAGCAGTACTTC,CASSPGRWSYEQYF
TRBD1,-,TRBJ2-5,TRBV7-3,TGTGCCAGCAGCTTAGGGGCAGGGGGCAAAGAGGCCCAGTACTTC,CASSLGAGGKEAQYF
TRBD2,many,TRBJ2-1,TRBV29-1,TGCAGCACGTCTAGCGGGAGGGCCGGCAATGAGCAGTTCTTC,CSTSSGRAGNEQFF
-,many,TRBJ2-3,TRBV7-8,TGTGCCAGCAGCTTAATTTATCGGGTTGATAGCACAGATACGCAGTATTTT,CASSLIYRVDSTDTQYF
TRBD2,many,TRBJ2-3,TRBV20-1,TGCAGTGCTAACCCGACCAGCGGGGATGTCCTGAGAGATACGCAGTATTTT,CSANPTSGDVLRDTQYF
-,many,TRBJ2-5,TRBV6-6,TGTGCCAGCACCTGGTCCCAAGAGACCCAGTACTTC,CASTWSQETQYF
-,many,TRBJ2-3,TRBV20-1,TGCAGTGCTGTCCCCGTGGGGGCGGGGCTCACAGATACGCAGTATTTT,CSAVPVGAGLTDTQYF
TRBD1,-,TRBJ1-1,TRBV2,TGTGCCAGCAGTGAAGTTTATGGGACAGGGGGCCGATACGGTGAAGCTTTCTTT,CASSEVYGTGGRYGEAFF
-,many,TRBJ1-2,TRBV29-1,TGCAGCGTCGCCGGGGGGACCTATGGCTACACCTTC,CSVAGGTYGYTF
-,many,TRBJ2-7,TRBV6-5,TGTGCCAGCACCTCTGGGCACTACGAGCAGTACTTC,CASTSGHYEQYF